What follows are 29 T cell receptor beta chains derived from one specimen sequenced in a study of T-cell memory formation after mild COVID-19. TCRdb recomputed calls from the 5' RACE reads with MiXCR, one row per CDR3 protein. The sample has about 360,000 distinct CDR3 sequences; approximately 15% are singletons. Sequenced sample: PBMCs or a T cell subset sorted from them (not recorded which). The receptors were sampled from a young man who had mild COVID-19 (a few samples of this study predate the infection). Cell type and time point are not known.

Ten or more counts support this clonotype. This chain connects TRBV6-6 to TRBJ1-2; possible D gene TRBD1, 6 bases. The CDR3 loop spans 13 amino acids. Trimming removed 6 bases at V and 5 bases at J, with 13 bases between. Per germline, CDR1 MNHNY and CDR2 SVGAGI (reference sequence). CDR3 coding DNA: TGTGCCAGCAGCCGACAGGCCCATTATGGCTACACCTTC. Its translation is CASSRQAHYGYTF.

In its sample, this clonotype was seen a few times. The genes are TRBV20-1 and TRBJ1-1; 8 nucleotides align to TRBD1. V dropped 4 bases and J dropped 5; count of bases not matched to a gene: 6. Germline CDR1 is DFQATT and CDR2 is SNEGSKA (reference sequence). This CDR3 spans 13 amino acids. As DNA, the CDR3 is TGCAGTGCTACCGGGACAGGTGTGACTGAAGCTTTCTTT. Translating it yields CSATGTGVTEAFF.

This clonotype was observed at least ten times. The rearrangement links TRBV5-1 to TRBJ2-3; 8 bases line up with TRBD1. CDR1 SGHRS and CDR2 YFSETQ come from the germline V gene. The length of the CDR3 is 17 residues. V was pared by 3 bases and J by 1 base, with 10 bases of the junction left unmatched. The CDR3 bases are TGCGCCAGCAGCTCGAATCGCCCGGGACAGGGCACAGATACGCAGTATTTT. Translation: CASSSNRPGQGTDTQYF.

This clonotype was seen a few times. CDR3: CSALNAGGFADTQYF. As DNA, the CDR3 is TGCAGTGCTCTCAATGCGGGGGGTTTTGCAGATACGCAGTATTTT. The rearrangement links TRBV20-1 to TRBJ2-3; 8 bases align to TRBD2. The germline CDR1 and CDR2 sequences are DFQATT and SNEGSKA (reference sequence). Unmatched junction bases numbered 11, after V lost 5 bases and J lost 4 bases. This CDR3 has 15 residues.

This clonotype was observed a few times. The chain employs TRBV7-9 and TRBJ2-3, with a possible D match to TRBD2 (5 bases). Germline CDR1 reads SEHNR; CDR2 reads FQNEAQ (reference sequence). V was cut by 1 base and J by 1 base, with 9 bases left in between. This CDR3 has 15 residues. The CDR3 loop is CASSLVVSGTDTQYF. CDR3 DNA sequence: TGTGCCAGCAGCTTAGTGGTTAGCGGCACAGATACGCAGTATTTT.

The CDR3 bases are TGTGCCAGCAGCGCCGGCAGGGGCTATGGCTACACCTTC. Translation gives CASSAGRGYGYTF. This chain connects TRBV7-3 to TRBJ1-2; D perhaps matches TRBD1 (6 bases). V was shortened by 5 bases and J by 4 bases, with 11 bases between the two germline ends. This CDR3 is 13 amino acids long. Germline-derived CDR1 and CDR2 are SGHTA and FQGTGA. The complete variable domain, with remaining parts taken from reference TRBV7-3 and TRBJ1-2, reads GAGVSQTPSNKVTEKGKYVELRCDPISGHTALYWYRQSLGQGPEFLIYFQGTGAADDSGLPNDRFFAVRPEGSVSTLKIQRTERGDSAVYLCASSAGRGYGYTFGSGTRLTVV.

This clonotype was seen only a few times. CDR3: CASSLYGDATGELFF. Here the CDR3 DNA reads TGCGCCAGCAGCTTGTACGGGGATGCGACCGGGGAGCTGTTTTTT. J is TRBJ2-2 and V is TRBV5-1; D might be TRBD2 (5 bases). This CDR3 region has 15 residues. With 1 base removed from V and 5 bases from J, the gap between germline ends came to 12 bases. Germline values: CDR1 SGHRS, CDR2 YFSETQ.

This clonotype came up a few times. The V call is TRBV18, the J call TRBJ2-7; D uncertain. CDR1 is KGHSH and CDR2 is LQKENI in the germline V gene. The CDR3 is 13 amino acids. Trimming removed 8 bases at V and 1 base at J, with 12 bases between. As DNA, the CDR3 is TGTGCCAGCCAGCCCCCGGCATCCTACGAGCAGTACTTC. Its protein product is CASQPPASYEQYF.

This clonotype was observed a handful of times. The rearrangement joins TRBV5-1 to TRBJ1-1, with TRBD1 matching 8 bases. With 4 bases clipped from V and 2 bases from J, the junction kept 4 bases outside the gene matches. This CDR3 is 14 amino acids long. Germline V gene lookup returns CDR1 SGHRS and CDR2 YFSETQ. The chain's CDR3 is CASSPQGGNTEAFF. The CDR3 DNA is TGCGCCAGCAGCCCACAGGGGGGAAACACTGAAGCTTTCTTT.

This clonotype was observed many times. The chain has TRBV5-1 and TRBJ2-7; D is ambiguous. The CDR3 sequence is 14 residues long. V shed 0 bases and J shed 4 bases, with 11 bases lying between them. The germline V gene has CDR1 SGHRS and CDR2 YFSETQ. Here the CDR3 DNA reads TGCGCCAGCAGCTTGGAGGTGTGGGGTTACGAGCAGTACGTC. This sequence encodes CASSLEVWGYEQYV.

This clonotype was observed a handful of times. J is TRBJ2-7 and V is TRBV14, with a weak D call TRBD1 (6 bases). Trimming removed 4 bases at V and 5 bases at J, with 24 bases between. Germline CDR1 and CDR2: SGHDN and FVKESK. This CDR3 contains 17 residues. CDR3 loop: CASSRSTTGKTSHEQYV. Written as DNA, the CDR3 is TGTGCCAGCAGCCGGTCAACAACAGGGAAAACATCCCACGAGCAGTACGTC.

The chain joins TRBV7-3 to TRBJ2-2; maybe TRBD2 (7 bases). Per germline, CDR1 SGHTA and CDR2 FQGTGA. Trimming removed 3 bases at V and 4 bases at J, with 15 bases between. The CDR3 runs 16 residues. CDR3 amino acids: CASSFPGGPGTGELFF. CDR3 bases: TGTGCCAGCAGCTTCCCCGGGGGGCCGGGCACCGGGGAGCTGTTTTTT.

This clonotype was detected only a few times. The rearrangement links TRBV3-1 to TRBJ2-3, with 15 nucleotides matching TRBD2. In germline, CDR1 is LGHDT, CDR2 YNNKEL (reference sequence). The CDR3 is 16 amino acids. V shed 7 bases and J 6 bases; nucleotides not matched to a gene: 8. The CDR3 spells CASTRGLAGGLDTQYF. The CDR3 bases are TGTGCCAGCACCCGAGGACTAGCGGGGGGGTTGGATACGCAGTATTTT.

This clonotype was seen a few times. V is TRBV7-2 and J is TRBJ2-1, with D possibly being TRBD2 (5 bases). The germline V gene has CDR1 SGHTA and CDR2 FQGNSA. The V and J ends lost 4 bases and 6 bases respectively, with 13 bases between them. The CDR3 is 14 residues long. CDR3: CASSSGLLGNEQFF. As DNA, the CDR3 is TGTGCCAGCAGCTCCGGACTGTTAGGCAATGAGCAGTTCTTC.

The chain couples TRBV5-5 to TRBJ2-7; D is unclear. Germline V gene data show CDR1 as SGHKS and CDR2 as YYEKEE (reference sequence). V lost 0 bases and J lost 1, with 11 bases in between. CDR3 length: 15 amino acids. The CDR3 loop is CASSLVTASSYEQYF. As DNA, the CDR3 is TGTGCCAGCAGCTTGGTAACAGCATCATCCTACGAGCAGTACTTC.

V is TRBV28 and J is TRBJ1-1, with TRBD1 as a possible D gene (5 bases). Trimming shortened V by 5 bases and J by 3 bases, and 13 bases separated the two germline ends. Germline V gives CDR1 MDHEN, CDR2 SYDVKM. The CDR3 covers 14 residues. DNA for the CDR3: TGTGCCAGCAGTCCCCGAGACAGTTACACTGAAGCTTTCTTT. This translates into CASSPRDSYTEAFF.

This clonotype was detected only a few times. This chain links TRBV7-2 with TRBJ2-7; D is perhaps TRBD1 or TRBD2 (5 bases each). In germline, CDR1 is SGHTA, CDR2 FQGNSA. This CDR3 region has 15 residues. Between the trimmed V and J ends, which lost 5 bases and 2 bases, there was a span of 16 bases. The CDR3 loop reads CASSPNGGIPYEQYF. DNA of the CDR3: TGTGCCAGCAGCCCGAATGGGGGTATTCCCTACGAGCAGTACTTC.

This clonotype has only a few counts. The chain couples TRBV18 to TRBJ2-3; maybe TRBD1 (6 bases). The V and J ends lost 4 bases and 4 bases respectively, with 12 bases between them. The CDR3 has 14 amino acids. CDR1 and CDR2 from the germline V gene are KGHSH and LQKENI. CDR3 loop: CASSLRTAPDTQYF. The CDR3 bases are TGTGCCAGCTCACTCCGGACAGCTCCAGATACGCAGTATTTT.

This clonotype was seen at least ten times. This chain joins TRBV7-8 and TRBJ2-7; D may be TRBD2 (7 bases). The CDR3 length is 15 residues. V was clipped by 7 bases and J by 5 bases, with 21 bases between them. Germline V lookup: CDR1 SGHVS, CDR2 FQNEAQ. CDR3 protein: CASNLAGGARDEQYF. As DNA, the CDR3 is TGTGCCAGCAACCTCGCTGGGGGGGCCCGTGACGAGCAGTACTTC. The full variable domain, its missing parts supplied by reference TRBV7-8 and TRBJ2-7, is GAGVSQSPRYKVAKRGQDVALRCDPISGHVSLFWYQQALGQGPEFLTYFQNEAQLDKSGLPSDRFFAERPEGSVSTLKIQRTQQEDSAVYLCASNLAGGARDEQYFGPGTRLTVT.

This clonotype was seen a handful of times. The DNA for the CDR3 is TGTGCCAGCAACAGGATGGGCTTTCAAGAGACCCAGTACTTC. Translating it yields CASNRMGFQETQYF. The chain is built from TRBV7-8 and TRBJ2-5; D may be TRBD1 (5 bases). Between the trimmed V and J ends, which lost 7 bases and 2 bases, there was a span of 14 bases. Germline CDR1 is SGHVS and CDR2 is FQNEAQ. This CDR3 contains 14 residues.

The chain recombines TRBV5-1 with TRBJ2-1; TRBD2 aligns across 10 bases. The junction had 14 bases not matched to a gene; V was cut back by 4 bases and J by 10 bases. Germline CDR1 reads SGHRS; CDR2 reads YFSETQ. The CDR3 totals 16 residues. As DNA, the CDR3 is TGCGCCAGCAGCGACCCCGCTAGCGGGGGTTCGAGGGAGCAGTTCTTC. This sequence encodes CASSDPASGGSREQFF.

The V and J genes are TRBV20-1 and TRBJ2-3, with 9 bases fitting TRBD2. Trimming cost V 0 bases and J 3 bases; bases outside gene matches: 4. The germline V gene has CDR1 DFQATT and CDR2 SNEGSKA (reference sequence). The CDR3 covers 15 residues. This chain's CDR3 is CSAREHSGGTDTQYF. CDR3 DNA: TGCAGTGCTAGAGAGCATAGCGGGGGAACAGATACGCAGTATTTT.

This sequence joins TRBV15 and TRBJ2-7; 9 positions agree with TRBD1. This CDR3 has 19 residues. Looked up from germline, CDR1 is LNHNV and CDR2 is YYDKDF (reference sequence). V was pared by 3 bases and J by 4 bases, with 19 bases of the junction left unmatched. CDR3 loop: CATSRGTGTGSRGRYEQYF. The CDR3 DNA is TGTGCCACCAGCAGGGGGACCGGGACAGGGTCCCGGGGTCGGTACGAGCAGTACTTC.

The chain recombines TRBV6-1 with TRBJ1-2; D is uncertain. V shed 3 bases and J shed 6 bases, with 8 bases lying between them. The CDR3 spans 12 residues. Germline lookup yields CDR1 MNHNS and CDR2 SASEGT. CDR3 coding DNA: TGTGCCAGCAGTGACAGGTGGCATGGCTACACCTTC. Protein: CASSDRWHGYTF.

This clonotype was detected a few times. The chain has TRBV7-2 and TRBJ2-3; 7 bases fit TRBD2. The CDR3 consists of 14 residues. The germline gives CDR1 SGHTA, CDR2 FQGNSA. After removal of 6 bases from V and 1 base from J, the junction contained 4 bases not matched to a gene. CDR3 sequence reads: CASRRSGGTDTQYF. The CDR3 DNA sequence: TGTGCCAGCAGAAGGAGCGGGGGCACAGATACGCAGTATTTT.

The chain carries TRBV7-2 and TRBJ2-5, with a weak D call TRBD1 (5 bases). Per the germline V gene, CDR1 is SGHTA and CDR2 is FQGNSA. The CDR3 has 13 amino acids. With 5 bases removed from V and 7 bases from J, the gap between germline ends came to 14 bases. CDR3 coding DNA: TGTGCCAGCAGCGACGGACCCCAGGGGACCCAGTACTTC. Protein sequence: CASSDGPQGTQYF.

CDR3 amino acids: CASRAWGSTDTQYF. As DNA, the CDR3 is TGTGCCAGCAGAGCCTGGGGGAGCACAGATACGCAGTATTTT. This chain joins TRBV3-1 and TRBJ2-3, with D perhaps being TRBD1 or TRBD2 (5 bases each). CDR3 length equals 14 residues. Germline V gene data show CDR1 as LGHDT and CDR2 as YNNKEL (reference sequence). Trimming stripped 6 bases from V and 0 bases from J, with 10 bases between.

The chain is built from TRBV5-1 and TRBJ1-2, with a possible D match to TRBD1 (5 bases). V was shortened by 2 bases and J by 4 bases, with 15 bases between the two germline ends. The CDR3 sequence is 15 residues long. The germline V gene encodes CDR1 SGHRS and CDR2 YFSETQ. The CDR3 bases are TGCGCCAGCAGCTTCCCCGACAGACCTAGCTATGGCTACACCTTC. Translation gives CASSFPDRPSYGYTF. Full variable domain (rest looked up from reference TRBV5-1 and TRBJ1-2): KAGVTQTPRYLIKTRGQQVTLSCSPISGHRSVSWYQQTPGQGLQFLFEYFSETQRNKGNFPGRFSGRQFSNSRSEMNVSTLELGDSALYLCASSFPDRPSYGYTFGSGTRLTVV.

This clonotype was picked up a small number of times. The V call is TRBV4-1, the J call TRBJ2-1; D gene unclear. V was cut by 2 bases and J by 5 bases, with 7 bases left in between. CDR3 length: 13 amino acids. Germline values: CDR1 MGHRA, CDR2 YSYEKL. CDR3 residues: CASSQYADNEQFF. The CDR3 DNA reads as TGCGCCAGCAGCCAATATGCAGACAATGAGCAGTTCTTC.